The text below deals with one T cell receptor (beta chain). The sample is drawn from a study of blood T cell repertoires in COVID-19. Clones were read by immunoSEQ multiplex PCR, and TCRdb kept only the in-frame ones, dropping some. The profile covers 200,000 to 250,000 clones, with around 84% appearing a single time and 18% taken by the ten largest. V lost 6 bases and J lost 3; bases outside the gene matches: 11. This CDR3 spans 16 amino acids. Germline V gives CDR1 MDHEN, CDR2 SYDVKM. Individuals drawn from 24 US areas were roughly 18 to 95 years old. Which cohort a participant joined came from the clinical history participants gave. Recovery meant two consecutive negative NP/OP PCR tests, professional clearance, or resolved symptoms.

Specimen: PBMCs or T cells enriched from blood (not recorded which). The clonotype was recovered from a man aged 40-55 years who had recovered from COVID-19. V is TRBV28 and J is TRBJ1-5; the match to TRBD1 covers 7 bases. The CDR3 sequence: CASSLPGTAFNQPQHF. Here the CDR3 DNA reads TGTGCCAGCAGCCTCCCCGGGACAGCCTTCAATCAGCCCCAGCATTTT.